This T cell receptor (beta chain) was obtained from a study of OX40 agonist ivuxolimab in advanced cancers. For the wider study: Ivuxolimab was an agonistic, fully human IgG2 monoclonal antibody directed against OX40 (CD134), a costimulatory receptor. Intravenous ivuxolimab was administered to patients every 2 weeks at six dose levels: 0.01, 0.1, 0.3, 1.5, 3 and 10 mg/kg. The purpose of peripheral TCRbeta sequencing was to test whether ivuxolimab changed TCR sequence diversity and led to clonal T-cell expansion. Of the 50 or so patients in dose escalation, around 20 had hepatocellular carcinoma, some 15 had melanoma, 9 had renal cell carcinoma and 9 had head and neck cancer. The paper covers the monotherapy dose-escalation part of the phase I ivuxolimab trial, which included N of about 56 patients. Prior anti-PD-1, anti-PD-L1 or anti-CTLA-4 therapy was permitted, and checkpoint inhibitors had been received by under 50% of dose-escalation patients. In the dose-escalation cohort, roughly four fifths of patients were male, and the mean age was roughly 60 years, with a range of roughly 20 to 85. Partial responses occurred in three dose-escalation patients: two with cutaneous melanoma and one with hepatocellular carcinoma.

To sequence the TCRbeta CDR3 region, genomic DNA was isolated from the sorted cells. The immunoSEQ Assay was used to sequence the TCRbeta CDR3 regions. The table was pulled from immuneACCESS by TCRdb, which kept in-frame rearrangements only. Such tables lose some clones; where checked, under half of the loss comes from unresolved V genes, and the rest has no known cause. Across this sample there are about 49,000 clones, with 85% seen only once. The ten largest clones represent approximately 20% of the sample. Patients with a history of autoimmune disease or receiving systemic immunosuppression were excluded from the trial. In every dose cohort, peripheral blood was drawn for TCR sequencing at baseline, cycle 4 day 1, and cycle 7 day 1. Samples were obtained from an open-label, multicenter, first-in-human phase I dose-escalation trial of ivuxolimab. Adults with locally advanced or metastatic head and neck squamous cell, hepatocellular, melanoma or renal cell carcinoma were enrolled in the trial. CD4+ and CD8+ T cells were sorted separately from peripheral blood before TCR sequencing.

Results and caveats for the whole study, not just this receptor: At doses of 0.1 to 3.0 mg/kg, clonal expansion of both CD4+ and CD8+ T cells in blood was seen between baseline and week 6. The antigen specificity of the clonally expanded peripheral T cells was not determined. In the 0.1-3.0 mg/kg groups, partial responders had among the lowest normalized peripheral clonal expansion, particularly in CD8+ T cells. Low levels of normalized T-cell clonal expansion were also seen in some nonresponding patients. On average, CD8+ T cells showed more expanded clones than CD4+ T cells after ivuxolimab.

On this clone itself: Its antigen is not yet known. One base away there is no much larger clone; base qualities are not given.

This clonotype was obtained from an adult with an advanced solid tumor such as melanoma, head and neck, liver or kidney cancer. This sample comprised CD4+ or CD8+ T cells sorted from blood, obtained in a trial of the OX40 agonist ivuxolimab.

The sequenced DNA is TGTGCCAGCAGCTCCCGAAGGGGGAGTACGCAGTATTTT. This sequence encodes CASSSRRGSTQYF. Recombination connected TRBV28 to TRBJ2-3; possibly the D gene is TRBD1, per 6 matching bases. The germline V gene provides CDR1 MDHEN and CDR2 SYDVKM. Trimming costs V 6 bases and J 8 bases, and their ends lie 15 bases apart. Its CDR3 holds 13 amino acids, cysteine through phenylalanine. Only CDR3 DNA is held: 39 bases, read in frame from base 1.